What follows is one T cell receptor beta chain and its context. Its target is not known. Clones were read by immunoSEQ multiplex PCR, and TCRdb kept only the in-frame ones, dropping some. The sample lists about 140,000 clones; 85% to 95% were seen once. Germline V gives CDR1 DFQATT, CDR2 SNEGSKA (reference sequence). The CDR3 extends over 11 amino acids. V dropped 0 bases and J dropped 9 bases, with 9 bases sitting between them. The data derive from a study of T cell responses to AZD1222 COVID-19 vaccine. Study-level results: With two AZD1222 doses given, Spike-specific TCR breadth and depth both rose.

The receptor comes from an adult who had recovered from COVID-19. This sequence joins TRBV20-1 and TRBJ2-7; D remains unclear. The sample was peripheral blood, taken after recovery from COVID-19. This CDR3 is CSARDATGQYF. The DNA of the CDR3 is TGCAGTGCTAGAGATGCAACGGGGCAGTACTTC.